This T cell receptor beta chain was recovered during a study of blood T cells in healthy people across ages. With respect to this clonotype: One end of the junction varies from germline; a read error may be responsible.

The CDR3 has 15 amino acids. Germline V gives CDR1 SSHAT, CDR2 FNYEAQ (reference sequence). Sample-barcoded 5' priming and a J-beta primer mix drove a second PCR of roughly 6 to 12 cycles. TCRdb ran MiXCR on the 5' RACE reads and lists one entry per CDR3 protein. Here the sample spans about 1.5 million distinct CDR3 sequences, approximately 43% being singletons. The sample taken for sequencing was blood. The TCR sequence derives from a woman aged 18-35 years in good health. The chain combines TRBV7-7 with TRBJ2-1; 9 nucleotides match TRBD1. As DNA, the CDR3 is TGTGCTAGCAGCTTAACACAGGGGGCTCACAATGAGCAGTTCTTC. Translating gives CASSLTQGAHNEQFF.